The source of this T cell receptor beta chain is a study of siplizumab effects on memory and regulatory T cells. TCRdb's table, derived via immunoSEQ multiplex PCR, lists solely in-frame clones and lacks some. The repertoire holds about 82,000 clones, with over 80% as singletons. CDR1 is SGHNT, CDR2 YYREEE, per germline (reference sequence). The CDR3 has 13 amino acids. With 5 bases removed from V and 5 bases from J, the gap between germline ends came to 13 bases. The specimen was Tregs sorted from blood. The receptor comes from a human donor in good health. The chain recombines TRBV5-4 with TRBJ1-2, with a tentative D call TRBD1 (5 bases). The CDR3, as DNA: TGTGCCAGCAGGGAGGGCCAGGGATATGGCTACACCTTC. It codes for CASREGQGYGYTF.